These 5 T cell receptor beta chains originate from one sample sequenced in a study of a mutant IDH1 vaccine in newly diagnosed glioma. Time point indicated: week 47, end of study. Vaccinated patients received 300 ug of mutant IDH1 20-mer peptide per dose, with topical imiquimod. No antigen is known for these receptors. Some clones are missing from TCRdb's copy, which holds only in-frame ones; the method was immunoSEQ multiplex PCR. The sample shows over 75,000 clones, 81% of them seen only once. This specimen consisted of PBMCs, obtained from a glioma patient whose treatment included an IDH1 peptide vaccine. Source of these receptors: a man aged 35-49 years with glioma.

This clone was seen only once. The rearrangement joins TRBV5-3 to TRBJ2-5, with D perhaps matching TRBD1 or TRBD2 (5 bases each). Being an ORF, TRBV5-3 has a function that is uncertain. V dropped 0 bases and J dropped 5 bases, with 17 bases sitting between them. The CDR3 runs 16 residues. CDR3 loop: CARSLVEGPTEETQYF. In nucleotides, the CDR3 is TGTGCCAGAAGCTTGGTCGAGGGGCCGACCGAGGAGACCCAGTACTTC.

The chain combines TRBV5-1 with TRBJ1-5, with 8 bases lining up with TRBD1. Trimming at V came to 2 bases and at J to 5 bases, leaving 3 bases not matched to a gene. The CDR3 loop spans 14 amino acids. Germline V CDR1 and CDR2: SGHRS, YFSETQ. CDR3 nucleotide sequence: TGCGCCAGCAGCTTAACAGGGGGGGATCAGCCCCAGCATTTT. Its protein is CASSLTGGDQPQHF.

This chain connects TRBV7-2 to TRBJ2-3; perhaps TRBD2 as D (6 bases). Germline values: CDR1 SGHTA, CDR2 FQGNSA. Trimming cost V 5 bases and J 7 bases, with 16 bases left between them. The CDR3 consists of 14 residues. The chain's CDR3 is CASSPTRAGNTQYF. CDR3 coding DNA: TGTGCCAGCAGCCCCACCCGGGCGGGGAATACGCAGTATTTT.

The rearrangement uses TRBV5-8 and TRBJ2-7; D not resolved. CDR3 length: 9 residues. Trimming removed 7 bases from V and 5 bases from J, with 4 bases in between. Germline CDR1 SGHTS, CDR2 YDEGEE. CDR3 loop: CASGNEQYF. The CDR3 DNA sequence: TGTGCCAGCGGGAACGAGCAGTACTTC.

The V gene is TRBV4-3, the J gene TRBJ2-2, with D unresolved. Trimming shortened V by 0 bases and J by 8 bases, and 7 bases separated the two germline ends. The CDR3 runs 13 residues. The germline V gene encodes CDR1 LGHNA and CDR2 YSLEER. The CDR3 DNA reads as TGCGCCAGCAGCCAAGATTTAGGGGGGGAGCTGTTTTTT. This encodes CASSQDLGGELFF.